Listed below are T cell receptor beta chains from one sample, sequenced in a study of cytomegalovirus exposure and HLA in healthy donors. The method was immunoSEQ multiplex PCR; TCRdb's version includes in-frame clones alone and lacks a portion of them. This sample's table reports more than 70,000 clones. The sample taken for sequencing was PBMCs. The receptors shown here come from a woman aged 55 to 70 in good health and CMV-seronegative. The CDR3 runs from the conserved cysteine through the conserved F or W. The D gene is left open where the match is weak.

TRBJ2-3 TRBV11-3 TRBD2 TGTGCCAGCAGCCCTGGGACTAGCGGGAGGACAGATACGCAGTATTTT CASSPGTSGRTDTQYF
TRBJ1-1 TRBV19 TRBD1 TGTGCCAGTAGGAAGGAGGGACAGGGGTATGCTTTCTTT CASRKEGQGYAFF
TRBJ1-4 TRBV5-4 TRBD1 TGTGCCAGCAGCTTGACCGGGACAGGAGGTGAAAAACTGTTTTTT CASSLTGTGGEKLFF
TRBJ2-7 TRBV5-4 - TGTGCCAGCAGCTTGGCGGCGTATACTAAGTACGAGCAGTACTTC CASSLAAYTKYEQYF
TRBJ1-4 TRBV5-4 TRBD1 TGTGCCAGCAGCCAAATGCGGGACAGGGGGGCCGGCAATGAAAAACTGTTTTTT CASSQMRDRGAGNEKLFF
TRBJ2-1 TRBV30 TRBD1 TGTGCCCGCATCCGACAGGGGTACAATGAGCAGTTCTTC CARIRQGYNEQFF
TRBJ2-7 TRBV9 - TGTGCCAGCAGCGTAGCCTATCGAGGCGGCGAGCAGTACTTC CASSVAYRGGEQYF
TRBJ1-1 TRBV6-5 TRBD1 TGTGCCAGCAGTTACTCCACAGGGGGCTTCACTGAAGCTTTCTTT CASSYSTGGFTEAFF
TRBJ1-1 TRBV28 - TGTGCCAGCAGCGTCCAGGGAGAAGCTTTCTTT CASSVQGEAFF
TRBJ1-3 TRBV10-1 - TGCGCTCAGATCGGAAACACCATATATTTT CAQIGNTIYF
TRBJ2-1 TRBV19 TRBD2 TGTGCCAGTAGTGAAGCGGGACTAGCAGGAGGCAATGAGCAGTTCTTC CASSEAGLAGGNEQFF
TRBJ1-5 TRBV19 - TGTGCCAGCCACCGCGGGGTAGAGGGGCCCCAGCATTTT CASHRGVEGPQHF
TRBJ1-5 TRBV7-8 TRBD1 TGTGCCAGCAGCTTAGCCTATAAATTCGGACAGGAGCATTATAGCAATCAGCCCCAGCATTTT CASSLAYKFGQEHYSNQPQHF
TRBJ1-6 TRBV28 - TGTGCCAGCAGTTCCATTTCACCCCTCCACTTT CASSSISPLHF
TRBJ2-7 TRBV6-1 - TGTGCCAGCAGGGAAATGGGGGGACTGTCAGGCGAGCAGTACTTC CASREMGGLSGEQYF
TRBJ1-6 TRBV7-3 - TGTGCCAGCAGCTTAGCCAGGGCCAATTCACCCCTCCACTTT CASSLARANSPLHF
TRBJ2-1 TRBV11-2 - TGTGCCAGCAGCTTAGGAGGGGGGGGCATTTTCGACAATGAGCAGTTCTTC CASSLGGGGIFDNEQFF
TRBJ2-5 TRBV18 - TGTGCCAGCTCAATCGAGCTGCATCGCCAAGAGACCCAGTACTTC CASSIELHRQETQYF
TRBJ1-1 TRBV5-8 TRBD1 TGTGCCAGCAGCTTCGGACAGGGTGAAGCTTTCTTT CASSFGQGEAFF
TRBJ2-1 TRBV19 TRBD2 TGTGCCAGTACGGCTAGCGGGAGATCCTACAATGAGCAGTTCTTC CASTASGRSYNEQFF
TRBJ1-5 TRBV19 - TGTGCCAGTAGTGGGGGGGTAACCCTCAATCAGCCCCAGCATTTT CASSGGVTLNQPQHF
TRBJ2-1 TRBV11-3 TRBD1 TGTGCCAGCAGCTTAAGGGACAGGGGTTACAATGAGCAGTTCTTC CASSLRDRGYNEQFF
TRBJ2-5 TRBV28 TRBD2 TGTGCCAGCACCGGCGGGAGGGCGGAGACCCAGTACTTC CASTGGRAETQYF
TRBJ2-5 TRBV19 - TGTGCCAGTAGTATCCACCCTAGCTCGGAGACCCAGTACTTC CASSIHPSSETQYF
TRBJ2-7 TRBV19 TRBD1 TGTGCCAGTAGCTGGACAGGGGGTTCCTACGAGCAGTACTTC CASSWTGGSYEQYF
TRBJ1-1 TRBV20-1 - TGCAGTGCGCCAGTTAACACTGAAGCTTTCTTT CSAPVNTEAFF
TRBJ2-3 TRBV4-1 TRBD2 TGCGCCAGCAGCCAAGTGCCGACCCAATCCGGGAGGGGCTCAGATACGCAGTATTTT CASSQVPTQSGRGSDTQYF
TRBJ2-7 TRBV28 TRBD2 TGTGCCAGCAGCCCAGGGACTAGCGGAACCTACGAGCAGTACTTC CASSPGTSGTYEQYF
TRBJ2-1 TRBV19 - TGTGCCAGCTCGACTAGTCCGTTATACAATGAGCAGTTCTTC CASSTSPLYNEQFF
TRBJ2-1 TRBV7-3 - TGTGCCAGCAGCCCCAATCCTAGTTCAGATGAGCAGTTCTTC CASSPNPSSDEQFF
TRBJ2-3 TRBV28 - TGTGCCAGCAGGGAGAGCGGCGGGGCAGATACGCAGTATTTT CASRESGGADTQYF
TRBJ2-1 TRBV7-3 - TGTGCCAGCAGCTCCCAGGGGAAAGAGCAGTTCTTC CASSSQGKEQFF
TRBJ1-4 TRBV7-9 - TGTGCCAGCAGCTTGGGGGGGTCAACTAATGAAAAACTGTTTTTT CASSLGGSTNEKLFF